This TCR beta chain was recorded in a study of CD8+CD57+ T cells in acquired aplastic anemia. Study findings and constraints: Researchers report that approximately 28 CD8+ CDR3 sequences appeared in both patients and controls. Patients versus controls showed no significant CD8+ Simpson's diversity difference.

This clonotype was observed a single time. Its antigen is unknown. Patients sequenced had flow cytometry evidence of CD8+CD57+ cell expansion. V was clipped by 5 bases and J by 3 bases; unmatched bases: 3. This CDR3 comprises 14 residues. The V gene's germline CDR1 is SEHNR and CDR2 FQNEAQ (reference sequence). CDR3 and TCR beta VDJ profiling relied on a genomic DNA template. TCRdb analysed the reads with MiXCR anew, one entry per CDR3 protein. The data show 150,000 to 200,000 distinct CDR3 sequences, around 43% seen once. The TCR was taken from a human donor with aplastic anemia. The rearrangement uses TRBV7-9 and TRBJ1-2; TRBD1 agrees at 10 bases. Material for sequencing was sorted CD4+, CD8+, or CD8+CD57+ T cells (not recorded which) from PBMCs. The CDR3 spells CASSRTGGDYGYTF. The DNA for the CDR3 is TGTGCCAGCAGCCGGACAGGGGGGGACTATGGCTACACCTTC.